Shown below are 4 T cell receptor beta chains from a single sample sequenced in a study of shared clonotypes between healthy human individuals. Produced via immunoSEQ multiplex PCR; TCRdb's table is partial and in-frame only. The sample holds hundreds of thousands of clones, approximately 74% seen once. Sequences were obtained from memory CD4+ T cells sorted from blood. The sample's subset: CD45RA-negative fraction. The receptors shown here come from a woman in her twenties or thirties in good health.

The rearrangement links TRBV9 to TRBJ2-3; 7 positions match TRBD1. CDR3 length: 15 residues. The ends lost 4 bases at V and 5 bases at J; junction bases unmatched: 10. Germline lookup yields CDR1 SGDLS and CDR2 YYNGEE. As DNA, the CDR3 is TGTGCCAGCAGCACGCGGACAGGCGGCGGAGATACGCAGTATTTT. Protein product: CASSTRTGGGDTQYF.

The CDR3 coding sequence is TGTGCCAGCTCACCAATGGGAGCCCCCCGCGAGCAGTACTTC. Its protein product is CASSPMGAPREQYF. This sequence joins TRBV18 and TRBJ2-7; the D gene is possibly TRBD2 (5 bases). V lost 2 bases and J lost 6, with 14 bases in between. The CDR3 is 14 residues long. Germline loops: CDR1 KGHSH, CDR2 LQKENI. Full variable domain (outside the CDR3, taken from reference TRBV18 and TRBJ2-7): NAGVMQNPRHLVRRRGQEARLRCSPMKGHSHVYWYRQLPEEGLKFMVYLQKENIIDESGMPKERFSAEFPKEGPSILRIQQVVRGDSAAYFCASSPMGAPREQYFGPGTRLTVT.

The rearrangement uses TRBV7-9 and TRBJ1-1, with a possible D match to TRBD1 (5 bases). The CDR3 has 16 amino acids. Trimming removed 5 bases from V and 1 base from J, with 17 bases in between. Germline lookup yields CDR1 SEHNR and CDR2 FQNEAQ (reference sequence). CDR3 sequence reads: CASSPPYRQKNTEAFF. For the CDR3, the DNA is TGTGCCAGCAGCCCCCCCTACAGACAGAAGAACACTGAAGCTTTCTTT.

This clone was seen repeatedly, ten times or more. The rearrangement uses TRBV5-1 and TRBJ1-3; tentatively, D is TRBD1 (6 bases). Germline-derived CDR1 and CDR2 are SGHRS and YFSETQ. The V end was cut by 0 bases, the J end by 6 bases, with 16 bases between. This CDR3 has 16 amino acids. CDR3 DNA sequence: TGCGCCAGCAGCTTGGGGGAAGACAGGCTGGCAAACACCATATATTTT. Encoded protein: CASSLGEDRLANTIYF.